The rows below give T cell receptor beta chains drawn from one sample of a study of Ad26.COV2.S vaccination and SARS-CoV-2 variants. The table came from immunoSEQ multiplex PCR; TCRdb's copy has only in-frame clones and leaves some out. The table has about 680,000 clones, around 90% seen once; the top ten hold over 1.3%. The source material was peripheral blood, sampled in a trial of Ad26.COV2.S vaccine versus placebo. The receptors here all came from a person between 18 and 59 years old who received the Ad26.COV2.S COVID-19 vaccine or a placebo. The CDR3 runs from the conserved cysteine through the conserved F or W. Fields, in order: CDR3 protein, CDR3 DNA, V gene, clone size, D gene, J gene. D genes are given only for firm matches. Some rows have no size entry. The others give once, few or many, or a class for an expanded clone.

CASSQAHYSYNEQFF TGTGCCAGCAGCCAAGCCCACTATTCCTACAATGAGCAGTTCTTC TRBV3-1/TRBV3-2 - - TRBJ2-1
CASKVTRLSGNTIYF TGTGCCAGTAAGGTGACGCGACTCTCTGGAAACACCATATATTTT TRBV19 - - TRBJ1-3
CASSPWQGQYSNQPQHF TGTGCCAGTAGCCCTTGGCAGGGACAATATAGCAATCAGCCCCAGCATTTT TRBV19 - - TRBJ1-5
CASSYGSGGARNEQFF TGTGCCAGCAGTTATGGGAGCGGGGGGGCAAGGAATGAGCAGTTCTTC TRBV6-2/TRBV6-3 - TRBD2 TRBJ2-1
CASSARRSSNTGELFF TGTGCCAGCAGCGCTCGCCGGTCCTCGAACACCGGGGAGCTGTTTTTT TRBV7-9 - - TRBJ2-2
CASSPVAGTAYEQYF TGCGCCAGCAGCCCGGTGGCGGGTACGGCCTACGAGCAGTACTTC TRBV5-1 - - TRBJ2-7
CASTPDTEAFF TGTGCCAGCACCCCGGACACTGAAGCTTTCTTT TRBV12-3/TRBV12-4 once - TRBJ1-1
CASSLVQGPSYEQYF TGTGCCAGCAGCTTGGTACAGGGGCCCTCCTACGAGCAGTACTTC TRBV5-4 few TRBD1 TRBJ2-7
CASRERGNTGELFF TGTGCCAGTAGAGAGCGGGGTAACACCGGGGAGCTGTTTTTT TRBV19 once TRBD2 TRBJ2-2
CASSQEGVYNEQFF TGTGCCAGTAGTCAGGAGGGGGTATACAATGAGCAGTTCTTC TRBV19 - - TRBJ2-1
CASSQDPGAAYNEQFF TGTGCCAGCAGCCAAGATCCAGGGGCCGCGTACAATGAGCAGTTCTTC TRBV3-1/TRBV3-2 - - TRBJ2-1
CASSQGGGGNTEAFF TGTGCCAGCAGCCAAGGGGGCGGGGGGAACACTGAAGCTTTCTTT TRBV3-1/TRBV3-2 - - TRBJ1-1
CASSLGPGGHETQYF TGTGCTAGCAGCCTGGGTCCGGGAGGTCATGAGACCCAGTACTTC TRBV7-7 - TRBD2 TRBJ2-5
CASSYSQGEQFF TGTGCCAGCAGTTACTCCCAAGGGGAGCAGTTCTTC TRBV6-6 - - TRBJ2-1
CASTPGSEGSPLHF TGTGCCAGCACCCCGGGTTCGGAGGGTTCACCCCTCCACTTT TRBV7-9 - - TRBJ1-6
CASSVLGDPNRPQHF TGTGCCAGCAGCGTCTTGGGGGATCCAAATAGACCCCAGCATTTT TRBV5-5 - - TRBJ1-5
CASSMRSSGNTIYF TGTGCCAGTAGTATGAGGTCCTCTGGAAACACCATATATTTT TRBV19 - - TRBJ1-3
CASSFGERPYEQYF TGTGCCAGCAGCTTTGGGGAGCGGCCCTACGAGCAGTACTTC TRBV5-4 - - TRBJ2-7
CASSQRGTGELFF TGTGCCAGCAGCCAGAGGGGCACCGGGGAGCTGTTTTTT TRBV7-9 - - TRBJ2-2
CASSAASGNTIYF TGTGCCAGCAGCGCAGCGTCTGGAAACACCATATATTTT TRBV7-8 - - TRBJ1-3
CATSRDLSGNTIYF TGTGCCACCAGCAGGGACCTATCTGGAAACACCATATATTTT TRBV15 - - TRBJ1-3
CASSLVRGLHQPQHF TGTGCCAGCAGCTTAGTTCGAGGACTCCATCAGCCCCAGCATTTT TRBV7-8 - - TRBJ1-5
CASSPAGTSGRNEQFF TGTGCCAGCTCACCGGCGGGGACTAGCGGGAGGAATGAGCAGTTCTTC TRBV18 - TRBD2 TRBJ2-1
CASRLYNEQFF TGTGCCAGCAGGCTCTACAATGAGCAGTTCTTC TRBV6-5 - - TRBJ2-1
CASSQVTGGWYEQYF TGTGCCAGCAGCCAAGTAACGGGAGGGTGGTACGAGCAGTACTTC TRBV3-1/TRBV3-2 - TRBD2 TRBJ2-7
CASSSPGTAKNTEAFF TGTGCCAGCAGCTCCCCTGGGACAGCCAAGAACACTGAAGCTTTCTTT TRBV5-5 - TRBD1 TRBJ1-1
CASSRAGAEGDTQYF TGTGCCAGCAGCCGAGCGGGGGCCGAGGGAGATACGCAGTATTTT TRBV9 few TRBD2 TRBJ2-3
CASSDSSGNYNEQFF TGTGCCAGCAGTGACTCTAGCGGGAACTACAATGAGCAGTTCTTC TRBV6-4 - TRBD2 TRBJ2-1
CASSYQGRQPQHF TGTGCCAGCAGTTACCAGGGCAGGCAGCCCCAGCATTTT TRBV6-5 - - TRBJ1-5
CASKVSGVYGYTF TGTGCCAGTAAAGTATCCGGGGTCTATGGCTACACCTTC TRBV19 - - TRBJ1-2
CASSMGTSGTGELFF TGTGCCAGCAGCATGGGGACTAGCGGGACCGGGGAGCTGTTTTTT TRBV3-1/TRBV3-2 - TRBD2 TRBJ2-2
CASSSAPPYSPRNTEAFF TGTGCCAGCAGCTCTGCCCCCCCGTATAGCCCCCGGAACACTGAAGCTTTCTTT TRBV5-4 once - TRBJ1-1
CASSSGTDSNQPQHF TGTGCCAGCAGTTCAGGGACAGATAGCAATCAGCCCCAGCATTTT TRBV7-9 - TRBD1 TRBJ1-5
CASSYGDQGSAEAFF TGTGCCAGCAGTTACGGGGATCAGGGAAGTGCCGAAGCTTTCTTT TRBV6-5 - - TRBJ1-1
CASSLTNEQFF TGTGCCAGCAGTCTCACAAACGAGCAGTTCTTC TRBV7-8 - - TRBJ2-1
CASSFQMGEAFF TGTGCCAGCAGCTTTCAGATGGGTGAAGCTTTCTTT TRBV7-8 - - TRBJ1-1
CAWSRLGGLYNEQFF TGTGCCTGGAGCCGTCTGGGAGGGCTATACAATGAGCAGTTCTTC TRBV30 - TRBD2 TRBJ2-1
CASSYSGTGGNTIYF TGTGCCAGCAGTTACTCCGGGACAGGGGGAAACACCATATATTTT TRBV6-5 - TRBD1 TRBJ1-3
CASRRGPPNQPQHF TGTGCCAGCAGGCGTGGACCCCCCAATCAGCCCCAGCATTTT TRBV2 - - TRBJ1-5
CATSRDSGSYEQYF TGTGCCACCAGCAGAGATTCCGGGAGCTACGAGCAGTACTTC TRBV15 once - TRBJ2-7
CASSYSRQVLYEQYF TGTGCCAGCAGTTACTCGAGACAAGTCCTTTACGAGCAGTACTTC TRBV6-5 once - TRBJ2-7
CASSPMGWTGTEAFF TGTGCCAGCAGCCCCATGGGGTGGACGGGAACTGAAGCTTTCTTT TRBV7-2 - - TRBJ1-1